This T cell receptor beta chain was documented in a study of control samples from healthy donors and cancer patients. The method was immunoSEQ multiplex PCR; TCRdb's version includes in-frame clones alone and lacks a portion of them. The sample records 120,000 or so clones, over 75% being singletons. Looked up from germline, CDR1 is SQVTM and CDR2 is ANQGSEA. V was trimmed by 7 bases and J by 5 bases, leaving 23 bases between them. CDR3 length: 15 amino acids. The sample taken for sequencing was blood. This sequence originates from a man aged 55 to 70 in good health. The chain has TRBV29-1 and TRBJ1-1; weak D call: TRBD1 (5 bases). CDR3: CSAIPTGERVTEAFF. The CDR3 DNA reads TGCAGCGCTATCCCTACAGGAGAAAGAGTAACTGAAGCTTTCTTT.